Listed here are 15 T cell receptor beta chains from one sample, sequenced in a study of human T cells and chemical hapten exposure. Time point reported: patch test 2, 6 weeks after DPC sensitization. Described treatment: therapeutic diphenylcyclopropenone sensitization with weekly scalp DPC. In TCRdb, the RACE reads were re-called with MiXCR into one record per CDR3 protein. The sample holds approximately 350,000 distinct CDR3 sequences, roughly 6% seen once. Specimen: whole blood, collected in connection with sensitization to the hapten diphenylcyclopropenone (DPC). These receptors originate from a woman aged 18-35 years with alopecia areata. Some clones in this sample may be carry-over from other donors' samples.

This clonotype has just a few counts. The chain joins TRBV10-3 to TRBJ2-6; 7 bases match TRBD1. The germline V gene has CDR1 ENHRY and CDR2 SYGVKD. J was trimmed by 2 bases and V by 6 bases; bases with no gene match: 1. This CDR3 has 14 residues. For the CDR3, the DNA is TGTGCCATCAGCGACAGGGCTGGGGCCAACGTCCTGACTTTC. Protein: CAISDRAGANVLTF.

This clonotype was recorded a few times. The chain employs TRBV6-2 or TRBV6-3 and TRBJ1-1; D not resolved. V was shortened by 8 bases and J by 11 bases, with 18 bases between the two germline ends. Germline V gives CDR1 MNHEY, CDR2 SVGEGT. The CDR3 runs to 12 residues. The CDR3 sequence is CASGISVPLAFF. The CDR3, as DNA: TGTGCCAGCGGCATTTCTGTCCCCTTGGCTTTCTTT.

This clonotype was picked up many times. The genes are TRBV6-5 and TRBJ1-1, with 9 bases matching TRBD1. Trimming cost V 5 bases and J 5 bases; bases outside gene matches: 9. CDR1 and CDR2 from the germline V gene are MNHEY and SVGAGI. There are 15 residues in the CDR3. CDR3 sequence reads: CASSSPRTGVTEAFF. The CDR3 DNA is TGTGCCAGCAGTAGTCCCCGGACAGGGGTAACTGAAGCTTTCTTT.

In this sample, this clonotype turned up a few times. This sequence joins TRBV18 and TRBJ2-3, with D perhaps TRBD1 (5 bases). CDR3 length equals 16 residues. The germline V gene has CDR1 KGHSH and CDR2 LQKENI. V was cut by 0 bases and J by 4 bases, with 14 bases left in between. Here the CDR3 DNA reads TGTGCCAGCTCACCACCGCTTGCAGGGAAGGCAGATACGCAGTATTTT. Its translation is CASSPPLAGKADTQYF.

Only a few counts were recorded for this clonotype. The chain uses TRBV29-1 and TRBJ1-2; 8 positions match TRBD1. Germline loops: CDR1 SQVTM, CDR2 ANQGSEA. J gave up 6 bases and V 6 bases, and 9 bases lay outside the gene matches. This CDR3 contains 13 residues. The CDR3 spells CSVGGQDPDGYTF. DNA of the CDR3: TGCAGCGTCGGGGGACAGGATCCAGATGGCTACACCTTC.

This clonotype was recorded many times. The V call is TRBV2, the J call TRBJ1-1; the D is unclear. V gave up 8 bases and J gave up 5 bases, with 6 bases separating them. The CDR3 loop spans 10 amino acids. Germline V CDR1 and CDR2: SNHLY, FYNNEI. CDR3 in amino acids: CASSQTEAFF. CDR3 sequence (DNA): TGTGCCAGCTCCCAAACTGAAGCTTTCTTT.

This clonotype occurred a few times. The rearrangement joins TRBV9 to TRBJ2-3; D gene ambiguous. Germline CDR1 reads SGDLS; CDR2 reads YYNGEE. V lost 0 bases, J lost 5 bases, and 19 bases lay in between. This CDR3 comprises 17 residues. CDR3 amino acids: CASSVGARTSRVDTQYF. CDR3 nucleotide sequence: TGTGCCAGCAGCGTAGGAGCTAGGACGAGCCGCGTAGATACGCAGTATTTT.

This chain joins TRBV6-5 and TRBJ1-3, with no clear D. The CDR3 length is 15 residues. Between the trimmed V and J ends, which lost 6 bases and 0 bases, there was a span of 12 bases. Germline-derived CDR1 and CDR2 are MNHEY and SVGAGI. CDR3 DNA: TGTGCCAGCAGCCGCCTATCCGGCTCTGGAAACACCATATATTTT. This codes for CASSRLSGSGNTIYF.

This clonotype was detected many times. This chain connects TRBV12-3 or TRBV12-4 to TRBJ1-5; D uncertain. The CDR3 sequence is 13 residues long. Trimming took 3 bases from V and 4 from J, leaving 7 bases between them. The CDR3 loop reads CASSLTKNQPQHF. The CDR3 DNA reads as TGTGCCAGCAGTTTGACAAAGAATCAGCCCCAGCATTTT.

This clonotype appeared many times. The genes are TRBV6-5 and TRBJ1-1; D gene uncertain. Trimming shortened V by 0 bases and J by 7 bases, and 9 bases separated the two germline ends. Germline lookup yields CDR1 MNHEY and CDR2 SVGAGI. The CDR3 has 13 amino acids. Written as DNA, the CDR3 is TGTGCCAGCAGTTACTCGATATCCAGTGAAGCTTTCTTT. Translation gives CASSYSISSEAFF.

V usage is TRBV21-1 and J usage is TRBJ1-5; TRBD1 is the table's D call and was not checked against the DNA. TRBV21-1 is annotated as a pseudogene. The CDR3 has 17 amino acids. The CDR3 region is CASSKEKVRDKNQPQHF. Here the CDR3 DNA reads TGTGCCAGCAGCAAAGAAAAGGTTAGGGACAAAAATCAGCCCCAGCATTTT.

This clonotype was recorded at least ten times. V is TRBV20-1 and J is TRBJ1-2; D is unclear. Germline V gene sequence: CDR1 DFQATT, CDR2 SNEGSKA (reference sequence). The CDR3 is 13 residues long. V dropped 6 bases and J dropped 4 bases, with 15 bases sitting between them. CDR3 in amino acids: CSAPIPGGYGYTF. DNA of the CDR3: TGCAGTGCCCCCATACCGGGAGGCTATGGCTACACCTTC.

V and J are TRBV29-1 and TRBJ2-1; D remains unclear. The V and J ends lost 1 base and 0 bases respectively, with 7 bases between them. Germline CDR1 and CDR2: SQVTM and ANQGSEA. CDR3 length: 14 amino acids. CDR3 protein: CSVEAFSSYNEQFF. DNA for the CDR3: TGCAGCGTTGAAGCCTTTAGCTCCTACAATGAGCAGTTCTTC.

This clonotype showed up just a few times. V is TRBV7-9 and J is TRBJ1-1; weak D call: TRBD1 (6 bases). V shed 6 bases and J shed 0 bases, with 20 bases lying between them. CDR1 is SEHNR and CDR2 is FQNEAQ in the germline V gene (reference sequence). CDR3 length: 17 amino acids. DNA for the CDR3: TGTGCCAGCAGTCCGACCACAGGGCCCGCCATGAACACTGAAGCTTTCTTT. Its protein is CASSPTTGPAMNTEAFF.

The chain employs TRBV20-1 and TRBJ1-1; 11 positions agree with TRBD1. The CDR3 is 13 residues long. Germline V gives CDR1 DFQATT, CDR2 SNEGSKA (reference sequence). V dropped 6 bases and J dropped 6; count of bases not matched to a gene: 6. DNA for the CDR3: TGCAGTGCCTTGGACAGGGGGCTACCTGAAGCTTTCTTT. Its protein product is CSALDRGLPEAFF.